This T cell receptor beta chain was sequenced during a study of blood T cell repertoires in COVID-19. Study-level information: T cells, B-cell-depleted T cells, or PBMCs supplied cDNA or gDNA.

Under the authors' procedure: From reference gene primer amplification, estimates of nucleated cell counts were derived. Profiling relied on immunoSEQ multiplex PCR, and the TCRdb table lists in-frame clones only, not all of them. V and J calls and clone size come straight from that table; D and trimming were deduced from the DNA. The sample lists under 250,000 clones, nearly 90% occurring once. The V end lost 3 bases, the J end lost 4 bases, and 9 bases lay between the germline ends. Germline CDR1 and CDR2: SEHNR and FQNEAQ (reference sequence). The CDR3 sequence is 14 residues long. The source material was PBMCs or T cells enriched from blood (not recorded which). This receptor was identified in a man aged 25-40 years who had recovered from COVID-19. The rearrangement joins TRBV7-9 to TRBJ2-2; D unresolved. The CDR3 region has the DNA TGTGCCAGCAGCTTTGGCAGGTTCACCGGGGAGCTGTTTTTT. Its translation is CASSFGRFTGELFF.